The sequence of this T cell receptor (beta chain) was determined in a study of T cell responses to AZD1222 COVID-19 vaccine. Study-wide points: Spike-specific TCR depth and breadth grew after two AZD1222 doses. Spike-wide coverage was observed for vaccine-associated CD4 TCRs, with dominant responses at 160-218 and 743-854. There were mostly white British donors and more females than males, and clonal diversity was possibly underestimated. Among those given AZD1222, only 6 or 7 were seropositive at baseline.

Using immunoSEQ multiplex PCR, the repertoire was profiled, and TCRdb retains in-frame clones only, with some absent. The table shows roughly 140,000 clones, with 75% to 95% occurring only once. As concerns this clone: The antigen is not known.

The V gene lost 3 bases and the J gene lost 0 bases, with 12 bases spanning the gap. CDR3 length: 14 amino acids. CDR1 is GTSNPN, CDR2 SVGIG, per germline (reference sequence). The TCR sequence derives from an adult in good health. The source material was peripheral blood, sampled on day 0 of MenACWY control vaccination. The rearrangement links TRBV30 to TRBJ2-7, with D unclear. CDR3 sequence (DNA): TGTGCCTGGAGGCCCGTCAGAGCCTCCTACGAGCAGTACTTC. The encoded protein is CAWRPVRASYEQYF.